These T cell receptor beta chains were read from a single sample in a study of CD8 T cells in Susac syndrome. TCRdb fed the immunoSEQ multiplex PCR reads into MiXCR, producing one record per CDR3 protein. This table holds 120,000 or so distinct CDR3 sequences, 90% to 95% found once. Input material: CD8+ T cells from PBMCs. The receptors were gathered from a human donor with Susac syndrome. Both conserved end residues are part of each CDR3. The D gene is left open where the match is weak. Clone sizes are given selectively: once, few, many, or a class where the clone is expanded.

j_gene | abundance | v_gene | d_gene | CDR3aa | CDR3nt
TRBJ1-6 | NA | TRBV5-4 | NA | CASSLVSDGNSPLHF | TGTGCCAGCAGCTTGGTGTCCGACGGTAATTCACCCCTCCACTTT
TRBJ2-7 | NA | TRBV5-4 | NA | CASGTGWDEQYF | TGTGCCAGCGGAACAGGGTGGGACGAGCAGTACTTC
TRBJ2-3 | once | TRBV30 | NA | CAWTRDVSRADTQYF | TGTGCCTGGACCCGGGACGTTTCCCGGGCAGATACGCAGTATTTT
TRBJ1-2 | NA | TRBV30 | NA | CAWSVNGGIYGYTF | TGTGCCTGGAGTGTCAACGGGGGTATCTATGGCTACACCTTC
TRBJ2-7 | NA | TRBV20-1 | NA | CSARGDISAHEQYF | TGCAGTGCTAGGGGGGACATTTCCGCCCACGAGCAGTACTTC
TRBJ2-1 | NA | TRBV4-2 | NA | CASSQGEDYNEQFF | TGTGCCAGCAGCCAAGGGGAAGACTACAATGAGCAGTTCTTC
TRBJ1-1 | NA | TRBV5-1 | TRBD1 | CASSLLTGANTEAFF | TGCGCCAGCAGCTTATTGACAGGGGCGAACACTGAAGCTTTCTTT
TRBJ2-7 | few | TRBV28 | NA | CASSLFRDPYEQYF | TGTGCCAGCAGTTTATTCAGGGACCCCTACGAGCAGTACTTC
TRBJ1-5 | NA | TRBV12-3/TRBV12-4 | NA | CASRQDGANQPQHF | TGTGCCAGCAGACAAGACGGGGCCAATCAGCCCCAGCATTTT
TRBJ1-1 | NA | TRBV29-1 | NA | CSVDPAYRTNTEAFF | TGCAGCGTTGACCCCGCCTACAGGACGAACACTGAAGCTTTCTTT
TRBJ1-1 | NA | TRBV20-1 | NA | CSAREMNTEAFF | TGCAGTGCTAGAGAGATGAACACTGAAGCTTTCTTT
TRBJ2-7 | NA | TRBV6-2/TRBV6-3 | TRBD1 | CASRRAGTGVHEQYF | TGTGCCAGCAGACGCGCCGGGACAGGGGTCCACGAGCAGTACTTC
TRBJ2-3 | NA | TRBV6-5 | TRBD2 | CASSYSGTAPGLGTDTQYF | TGTGCCAGCAGTTACTCGGGCACAGCGCCGGGACTAGGCACAGATACGCAGTATTTT
TRBJ1-2 | once | TRBV6-4 | NA | CASSDYNSWTF | TGTGCCAGCAGTGACTACAACTCCTGGACCTTC
TRBJ1-5 | NA | TRBV5-1 | TRBD1 | CARRDREDQPQHF | TGCGCCAGGAGGGACAGGGAAGATCAGCCCCAGCATTTT
TRBJ2-2 | NA | TRBV20-1 | NA | CSARDQEVPGELFF | TGCAGTGCTAGAGATCAAGAAGTCCCAGGGGAGCTGTTTTTT
TRBJ1-1 | NA | TRBV7-2 | NA | CASSLGLGNTEAFF | TGTGCCAGCAGCTTGGGGCTGGGGAACACTGAAGCTTTCTTT
TRBJ1-5 | once | TRBV4-3 | NA | CASSQVMSGRQPQHF | TGCGCCAGCAGCCAAGTTATGTCCGGGCGTCAGCCCCAGCATTTT
TRBJ2-6 | NA | TRBV6-4 | NA | CASSPNDLGPSGANVLTF | TGTGCCAGCAGTCCAAACGACCTTGGCCCCTCTGGGGCCAACGTCCTGACTTTC
TRBJ2-1 | NA | TRBV7-2 | NA | CASSPPEVPGNEQFF | TGTGCCAGCAGTCCCCCGGAGGTTCCCGGCAATGAGCAGTTCTTC
TRBJ1-3 | NA | TRBV7-9 | NA | CASSSGTGSGNTIYF | TGTGCCAGCAGCTCCGGGACGGGATCTGGAAACACCATATATTTT
TRBJ1-1 | NA | TRBV13 | NA | CASSLGSRNTEAFF | TGTGCCAGCAGCTTAGGCTCCAGGAACACTGAAGCTTTCTTT
TRBJ2-2 | NA | TRBV4-1 | TRBD2 | CASRKRETNTGELFF | TGCGCCAGCCGGAAGCGGGAGACTAACACCGGGGAGCTGTTTTTT
TRBJ2-2 | NA | TRBV20-1 | NA | CSAPLTVTGELFF | TGCAGTGCTCCCTTGACAGTGACCGGGGAGCTGTTTTTT
TRBJ2-1 | few | TRBV9 | NA | CASSPGQYNEQFF | TGTGCCAGCAGCCCCGGACAGTACAATGAGCAGTTCTTC
TRBJ2-7 | NA | TRBV15 | TRBD2 | CATSGGTSGNEQYF | TGTGCCACCAGCGGGGGGACTAGCGGGAACGAGCAGTACTTC
TRBJ1-5 | few | TRBV6-2/TRBV6-3 | NA | CASSYSAATSPQHF | TGTGCCAGCAGTTACTCGGCAGCTACGTCGCCCCAGCATTTT
TRBJ2-7 | NA | TRBV20-1 | NA | CSARAGHAYEQYF | TGCAGTGCTAGAGCGGGACATGCGTACGAGCAGTACTTC
TRBJ2-7 | once | TRBV27 | NA | CASSTGTHYEQYF | TGTGCCAGCAGCACCGGGACTCACTACGAGCAGTACTTC
TRBJ2-7 | NA | TRBV10-2 | NA | CASSATALYF | TGCGCCAGCAGTGCTACAGCTCTGTACTTC
TRBJ2-3 | NA | TRBV12-3/TRBV12-4 | NA | CASSLEQPTDTQYF | TGTGCCAGCAGTTTAGAGCAGCCCACAGATACGCAGTATTTT
TRBJ2-7 | NA | TRBV30 | NA | CAWSPGDFYEQYF | TGTGCCTGGAGTCCGGGGGATTTCTACGAGCAGTACTTC
TRBJ2-2 | once | TRBV12-3/TRBV12-4 | NA | CASSFSATGELFF | TGTGCCAGCAGTTTTAGTGCGACCGGGGAGCTGTTTTTT
TRBJ2-1 | NA | TRBV3-1 | NA | CASSDGGSRKFF | TGTGCCAGCAGCGATGGGGGGAGCCGGAAGTTCTTC
TRBJ1-5 | NA | TRBV20-1 | TRBD1 | CSASTGEDHQPQHF | TGCAGTGCCTCAACAGGGGAGGACCATCAGCCCCAGCATTTT
TRBJ2-6 | NA | TRBV5-6 | NA | CASSLGSESSGANVLTF | TGTGCCAGCAGCTTGGGGTCAGAGAGCTCTGGGGCCAACGTCCTGACTTTC
TRBJ1-2 | NA | TRBV7-6 | NA | CASSLDVGDSYTF | TGTGCCAGCAGCTTAGATGTCGGGGATAGCTACACCTTC
TRBJ2-3 | NA | TRBV2 | TRBD2 | CASSEKPLLAGVADTQYF | TGTGCCAGCAGTGAAAAGCCTTTGCTAGCGGGAGTTGCAGATACGCAGTATTTT
TRBJ1-1 | NA | TRBV6-1 | NA | CASTSWLRGRTLNTEAFF | TGTGCCAGCACCTCCTGGCTCAGAGGAAGAACCTTGAACACTGAAGCTTTCTTT
TRBJ2-7 | NA | TRBV9 | TRBD2 | CASSSGGDPNEQYF | TGTGCCAGCAGCTCCGGGGGGGATCCCAACGAGCAGTACTTC
TRBJ1-2 | NA | TRBV14 | NA | CASSQDLTANYGYTF | TGTGCCAGCAGCCAAGATCTCACAGCAAACTATGGCTACACCTTC
TRBJ2-4 | NA | TRBV19 | NA | CASGENIQYF | TGTGCCTCGGGAGAAAACATTCAGTACTTC
TRBJ2-1 | NA | TRBV7-9 | NA | CASSLALGQTYEQFF | TGTGCCAGCAGCTTAGCGCTAGGACAGACCTATGAGCAGTTCTTC
TRBJ1-1 | NA | TRBV20-1 | NA | CSARGPGTEAFF | TGCAGTGCTAGAGGCCCGGGCACTGAAGCTTTCTTT
TRBJ2-3 | NA | TRBV6-5 | TRBD2 | CASGWRGDDTQYF | TGTGCCAGCGGCTGGCGGGGGGACGATACGCAGTATTTT
TRBJ2-3 | NA | TRBV12-3/TRBV12-4 | NA | CASSRPGQPTDTQYF | TGTGCCAGCAGTCGTCCAGGACAGCCCACAGATACGCAGTATTTT
TRBJ1-4 | NA | TRBV6-5 | TRBD1 | CASSYREPDRDRASELFF | TGTGCCAGCAGTTACCGGGAACCCGACAGGGATCGAGCTAGCGAACTGTTTTTT
TRBJ1-3 | NA | TRBV15 | NA | CATSRDLGEGNTIYF | TGTGCCACCAGCAGAGATCTGGGCGAGGGAAACACCATATATTTT
TRBJ1-1 | NA | TRBV29-1 | TRBD1 | CSVPGTGGTEAFF | TGCAGCGTCCCCGGGACAGGGGGCACTGAAGCTTTCTTT
TRBJ2-5 | once | TRBV13 | NA | CASSLGGSEETQYF | TGTGCCAGCAGCTTAGGTGGTAGCGAAGAGACCCAGTACTTC
TRBJ1-3 | NA | TRBV30 | NA | CASKSDVTIYF | TGTGCCTCGAAATCAGATGTCACCATATATTTT
TRBJ2-3 | NA | TRBV9 | NA | CASSVGTGAPTDTQYF | TGTGCCAGCAGCGTAGGGACGGGGGCGCCCACAGATACGCAGTATTTT
TRBJ1-6 | NA | TRBV9 | NA | CASSVATNRASPLHF | TGTGCCAGCAGCGTAGCTACGAACAGGGCGTCACCCCTCCACTTT
TRBJ2-1 | NA | TRBV29-1 | TRBD1 | CSVEVGQGNNEQFF | TGCAGCGTTGAAGTAGGACAGGGTAACAATGAGCAGTTCTTC
TRBJ1-6 | NA | TRBV2 | NA | CASRARGWGLVGDSPLHF | TGTGCCAGCAGAGCACGAGGCTGGGGACTTGTGGGTGATTCACCCCTCCACTTT
TRBJ2-3 | NA | TRBV7-9 | TRBD2 | CASSQRAGGGDTQYF | TGTGCCAGCAGCCAGCGAGCGGGGGGAGGAGATACGCAGTATTTT
TRBJ2-6 | few | TRBV7-8 | NA | CASSLALSPGANVLTF | TGTGCCAGCAGCTTAGCTCTCTCCCCTGGGGCCAACGTCCTGACTTTC
TRBJ2-6 | once | TRBV3-1 | TRBD2 | CASSGLRGKAGANVLTF | TGTGCCAGCTCCGGACTGCGGGGGAAGGCTGGGGCCAACGTCCTGACTTTC